The rows below give T cell receptor beta chains drawn from one sample of a study of T cell responses to AZD1222 COVID-19 vaccine. Repertoires were generated with immunoSEQ multiplex PCR, while TCRdb's copy carries only in-frame clones and drops some. Counted here are about 110,000 clones, approximately 86% occurring once; the ten biggest clones make up 3.3%. The sample consisted of peripheral blood, taken on day 0 of AZD1222 vaccination. The source of these receptors is an adult in good health. CDR3s include the opening cysteine and the closing phenylalanine or tryptophan. The order of the fields is clone size, V gene, J gene, D gene, CDR3 DNA, CDR3 protein. D genes are given only for firm matches. A row's size may be missing; if present it is once, few, many or a size class.

clone_size: -; v_call: TRBV29-1; j_call: TRBJ1-1; d_call: TRBD1; cdr3_nt: TGCAGCGTGGGACAGGTCTCAAACACTGAAGCTTTCTTT; cdr3_aa: CSVGQVSNTEAFF
clone_size: -; v_call: TRBV6-6; j_call: TRBJ1-6; d_call: TRBD1; cdr3_nt: TGTGCCAGCAGCCGAGGGACAGGGAATCGCTATAATTCACCCCTCCACTTT; cdr3_aa: CASSRGTGNRYNSPLHF
clone_size: -; v_call: TRBV10-2; j_call: TRBJ2-1; d_call: -; cdr3_nt: TGCGCCAGCGCCCTAGGGGTAGTGGGCGATGAGCAGTTCTTC; cdr3_aa: CASALGVVGDEQFF
clone_size: -; v_call: TRBV10-3; j_call: TRBJ1-1; d_call: -; cdr3_nt: TGTGCCATCACCAAGGACCGGGACACTGAAGCTTTCTTT; cdr3_aa: CAITKDRDTEAFF
clone_size: -; v_call: TRBV30; j_call: TRBJ2-7; d_call: TRBD1; cdr3_nt: TGTGCCTGGGACAGGGATGGCTACGAGCAGTACTTC; cdr3_aa: CAWDRDGYEQYF
clone_size: -; v_call: TRBV2; j_call: TRBJ1-6; d_call: -; cdr3_nt: TGTGCCAGCGGTGTCAGAACCTTAAATTCACCCCTCCACTTT; cdr3_aa: CASGVRTLNSPLHF
clone_size: -; v_call: TRBV3-1/TRBV3-2; j_call: TRBJ1-3; d_call: -; cdr3_nt: TGTGCCAGCAGCCAAGAACGTCAGGCGACATCTGGAAACACCATATATTTT; cdr3_aa: CASSQERQATSGNTIYF
clone_size: -; v_call: TRBV28; j_call: TRBJ1-5; d_call: -; cdr3_nt: TGTGCCAGCAGCTTCGGGAGTGGTAATCAGCCCCAGCATTTT; cdr3_aa: CASSFGSGNQPQHF
clone_size: -; v_call: TRBV15; j_call: TRBJ1-5; d_call: TRBD1; cdr3_nt: TGTGCCACCAGCAGAGCGGGACAGGGATTTCGGCAGCCCCAGCATTTT; cdr3_aa: CATSRAGQGFRQPQHF
clone_size: -; v_call: TRBV27; j_call: TRBJ2-7; d_call: TRBD2; cdr3_nt: TGTGCCAGCAGTTTAATCGGGGGGGGGTACGAGCAGTACTTC; cdr3_aa: CASSLIGGGYEQYF
clone_size: -; v_call: TRBV4-3; j_call: TRBJ1-3; d_call: -; cdr3_nt: TGCGCCAGCAGCCAAGATTCCGGAAACACCATATATTTT; cdr3_aa: CASSQDSGNTIYF
clone_size: -; v_call: TRBV30; j_call: TRBJ2-7; d_call: TRBD1; cdr3_nt: TGTGCCTGGAGTAAAAGGACAGGGGTCTACGAGCAGTACTTC; cdr3_aa: CAWSKRTGVYEQYF
clone_size: -; v_call: TRBV6-1; j_call: TRBJ2-7; d_call: -; cdr3_nt: TGTGCCAGCAGTGAAGCCTCATCGGGTGTGGACTTC; cdr3_aa: CASSEASSGVDF
clone_size: once; v_call: TRBV19; j_call: TRBJ1-5; d_call: -; cdr3_nt: TGTGCCACCAGTTTAGGTAATCAGCCCCAGCATTTT; cdr3_aa: CATSLGNQPQHF
clone_size: -; v_call: TRBV6-5; j_call: TRBJ1-5; d_call: -; cdr3_nt: TGTGCCAGCAGCTACCGACCGGACACGGTCAATCAGCCCCAGCATTTT; cdr3_aa: CASSYRPDTVNQPQHF
clone_size: -; v_call: TRBV28; j_call: TRBJ2-2; d_call: -; cdr3_nt: TGTGCCAGCACCGAACAGGGCGACGGGGAGCTGTTTTTT; cdr3_aa: CASTEQGDGELFF
clone_size: -; v_call: TRBV5-6; j_call: TRBJ2-7; d_call: -; cdr3_nt: TGTGCCAGCAGCTTGGGTAGGGGCGGCGAGCAGTACTTC; cdr3_aa: CASSLGRGGEQYF
clone_size: -; v_call: TRBV4-1; j_call: TRBJ1-5; d_call: -; cdr3_nt: TGCGCCAGCAGCCAAGATCTAACGGCAGCCAATCAGCCCCAGCATTTT; cdr3_aa: CASSQDLTAANQPQHF
clone_size: -; v_call: TRBV6-5; j_call: TRBJ1-5; d_call: -; cdr3_nt: TGTGCCAGCATTGCCAGGACAGTAGGGCAGCCCCAGCATTTT; cdr3_aa: CASIARTVGQPQHF
clone_size: -; v_call: TRBV27; j_call: TRBJ1-1; d_call: -; cdr3_nt: TGTGCCAGCAGTTTACAGCAGATAAGCACTGAAGCTTTCTTT; cdr3_aa: CASSLQQISTEAFF
clone_size: -; v_call: TRBV5-1; j_call: TRBJ2-1; d_call: TRBD2; cdr3_nt: TGCGCCAGCAGCTTCGGGCTAGCGGGGGGCAATGAGCAGTTCTTC; cdr3_aa: CASSFGLAGGNEQFF
clone_size: -; v_call: TRBV28; j_call: TRBJ1-1; d_call: -; cdr3_nt: TGTGCCAGCCGCCCGAACCGCGGGGAGACTGAAGCTTTCTTT; cdr3_aa: CASRPNRGETEAFF
clone_size: -; v_call: TRBV5-5; j_call: TRBJ2-7; d_call: -; cdr3_nt: TGTGCCAGCAGCTTGACAGGGAGCGCCTACGAGCAGTACTTC; cdr3_aa: CASSLTGSAYEQYF
clone_size: -; v_call: TRBV10-3; j_call: TRBJ2-7; d_call: TRBD1; cdr3_nt: TGTGCCATCAGTCCAGGGGGGGACAGGGGGACATCCTACGAGCAGTACTTC; cdr3_aa: CAISPGGDRGTSYEQYF
clone_size: few; v_call: TRBV7-2; j_call: TRBJ2-7; d_call: -; cdr3_nt: TGTGCCAGCAGCTTCGCCCTACTCGGCTACGAGCAGTACTTC; cdr3_aa: CASSFALLGYEQYF
clone_size: -; v_call: TRBV19; j_call: TRBJ1-5; d_call: TRBD1; cdr3_nt: TGTGCCAGTAGCACAGGGGACGATCGTCAGCCCCAGCATTTT; cdr3_aa: CASSTGDDRQPQHF
clone_size: -; v_call: TRBV5-1; j_call: TRBJ2-7; d_call: -; cdr3_nt: TGCGCCAGCAGCTTCTCAGGCGGAGAGCAGTACTTC; cdr3_aa: CASSFSGGEQYF
clone_size: -; v_call: TRBV28; j_call: TRBJ1-4; d_call: -; cdr3_nt: TGTGCCAGCAGTTTGCCAGGAAGGAATGAAAAACTGTTTTTT; cdr3_aa: CASSLPGRNEKLFF
clone_size: once; v_call: TRBV4-1; j_call: TRBJ1-4; d_call: -; cdr3_nt: TGCGCCAGCAGCAGTAGTGAAAAACTGTTTTTT; cdr3_aa: CASSSSEKLFF
clone_size: -; v_call: TRBV6-2/TRBV6-3; j_call: TRBJ2-7; d_call: TRBD1; cdr3_nt: TGTGCCAGCAGTTACTACGGGACAGGGTCTGGAGAGCAGTACTTC; cdr3_aa: CASSYYGTGSGEQYF
clone_size: -; v_call: TRBV18; j_call: TRBJ2-3; d_call: TRBD1; cdr3_nt: TGTGCCAGCTCACGGGACAGGGAAGGGACGCAGTATTTT; cdr3_aa: CASSRDREGTQYF
clone_size: -; v_call: TRBV6-1; j_call: TRBJ2-2; d_call: -; cdr3_nt: TGTGCCAGCAGTGAAATGAGGATCGGGTCCGGGGAGCTGTTTTTT; cdr3_aa: CASSEMRIGSGELFF
clone_size: once; v_call: TRBV9; j_call: TRBJ2-2; d_call: TRBD2; cdr3_nt: TGTGCCAGCAGCCCAGGGACTAGCGGGGGGGCCGGGGAGCTGTTTTTT; cdr3_aa: CASSPGTSGGAGELFF
clone_size: -; v_call: TRBV28; j_call: TRBJ2-1; d_call: TRBD2; cdr3_nt: TGTGCCAGCAGCCCAAGCGGGGGCCACTACAATGAGCAGTTCTTC; cdr3_aa: CASSPSGGHYNEQFF
clone_size: -; v_call: TRBV5-1; j_call: TRBJ1-1; d_call: -; cdr3_nt: TGCGCCAGCAGCTTGGCCGGAGGAGGCCTGAACACTGAAGCTTTCTTT; cdr3_aa: CASSLAGGGLNTEAFF
clone_size: -; v_call: TRBV7-9; j_call: TRBJ1-3; d_call: -; cdr3_nt: TGTGCCAGCAGCTCTACCATTCCTGGGGGTCTGGGAAACACCATATATTTT; cdr3_aa: CASSSTIPGGLGNTIYF
clone_size: -; v_call: TRBV5-4; j_call: TRBJ2-5; d_call: -; cdr3_nt: TGTGCCAGCAGCTTGAACCAAGAGACCCAGTACTTC; cdr3_aa: CASSLNQETQYF
clone_size: -; v_call: TRBV9; j_call: TRBJ1-1; d_call: TRBD1; cdr3_nt: TGTGCCAGCAGCGATTCCAGGGGACAGGGGGGGACTGAAGCTTTCTTT; cdr3_aa: CASSDSRGQGGTEAFF
clone_size: once; v_call: TRBV19; j_call: TRBJ2-2; d_call: TRBD1; cdr3_nt: TGTGCCAGTACCCCGCAGGACAGGGGTGGGGACACCGGGGAGCTGTTTTTT; cdr3_aa: CASTPQDRGGDTGELFF
clone_size: -; v_call: TRBV6-1; j_call: TRBJ1-2; d_call: -; cdr3_nt: TGTGCCAGCAGGGAAGGGGAAAACTATGGCTACACCTTC; cdr3_aa: CASREGENYGYTF
clone_size: -; v_call: TRBV28; j_call: TRBJ2-7; d_call: -; cdr3_nt: TGTGCCAGCAGTCCCTTGTTTGATAATACCTACGAGCAGTACTTC; cdr3_aa: CASSPLFDNTYEQYF
clone_size: -; v_call: TRBV30; j_call: TRBJ1-5; d_call: -; cdr3_nt: TGTGCCTGGAGTCCCAGCGGCTATAGCAATCAGCCCCAGCATTTT; cdr3_aa: CAWSPSGYSNQPQHF
clone_size: -; v_call: TRBV11-2; j_call: TRBJ1-2; d_call: -; cdr3_nt: TGTGCCAGCAGGACCTTGACTGGGCCCTGGAACTATGGCTACACCTTC; cdr3_aa: CASRTLTGPWNYGYTF
clone_size: -; v_call: TRBV6-5; j_call: TRBJ2-5; d_call: -; cdr3_nt: TGTGCCAGCAGCATAGCCCTGGGCTGGGAGACCCAGTACTTC; cdr3_aa: CASSIALGWETQYF
clone_size: once; v_call: TRBV2; j_call: TRBJ2-2; d_call: -; cdr3_nt: TGTGCCAGCAAGTTGTCGGACACCGGGGAGCTGTTTTTT; cdr3_aa: CASKLSDTGELFF
clone_size: -; v_call: TRBV30; j_call: TRBJ1-1; d_call: TRBD1; cdr3_nt: TGTGCCTGGAGCCGGGACAGGGTACCGGGAACGGGTGAAGCTTTCTTT; cdr3_aa: CAWSRDRVPGTGEAFF
clone_size: -; v_call: TRBV9; j_call: TRBJ1-5; d_call: TRBD1; cdr3_nt: TGTGCCAGCAGCGTAGAAGACAGGGATCAGCCCCAGCATTTT; cdr3_aa: CASSVEDRDQPQHF
clone_size: once; v_call: TRBV3-1/TRBV3-2; j_call: TRBJ1-1; d_call: -; cdr3_nt: TGTGCCAGCAGCCCACTCCACGGGACACCCCCATTGCGAGCTTTCTTT; cdr3_aa: CASSPLHGTPPLRAFF
clone_size: -; v_call: TRBV5-1; j_call: TRBJ1-2; d_call: -; cdr3_nt: TGCGCCAGCAGCCCGGGGGGGAATCACTATGGCTACACCTTC; cdr3_aa: CASSPGGNHYGYTF